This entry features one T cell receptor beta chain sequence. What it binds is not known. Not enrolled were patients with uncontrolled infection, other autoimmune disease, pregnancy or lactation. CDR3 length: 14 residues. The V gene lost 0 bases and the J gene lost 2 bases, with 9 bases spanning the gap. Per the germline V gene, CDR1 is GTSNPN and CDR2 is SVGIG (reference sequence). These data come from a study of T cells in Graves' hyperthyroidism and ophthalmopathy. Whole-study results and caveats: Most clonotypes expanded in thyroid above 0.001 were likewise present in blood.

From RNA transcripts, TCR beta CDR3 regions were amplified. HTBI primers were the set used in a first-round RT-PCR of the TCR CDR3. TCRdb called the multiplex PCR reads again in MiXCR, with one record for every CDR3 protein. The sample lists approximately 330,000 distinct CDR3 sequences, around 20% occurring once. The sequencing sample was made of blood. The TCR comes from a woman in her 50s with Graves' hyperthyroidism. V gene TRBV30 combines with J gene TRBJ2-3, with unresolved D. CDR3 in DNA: TGTGCCTGGAGTGTGGATCAGCCCACAGATACGCAGTATTTT. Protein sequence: CAWSVDQPTDTQYF.